This is a list of T cell receptor beta chains from one sample in a study of control samples from healthy donors and cancer patients. Generated by immunoSEQ multiplex PCR, the TCRdb table keeps only in-frame clones and is missing some. The repertoire consists of just under 60,000 clones, with approximately 92% occurring once and the leading ten covering about 1.7%. Source material: PBMCs. The receptor set was obtained from a man in his forties with colorectal cancer. Each CDR3 is given with its conserved first and last residue. A D gene is named only where the DNA matches it firmly. The size field is filled for only some rows; it gives once, few, many or a size class.

D	J	V	size	CDR3	DNA
TRBD1	TRBJ1-3	TRBV7-3	NA	CASKAGGGNTIYF	TGTGCCAGCAAGGCAGGGGGTGGAAACACCATATATTTT
NA	TRBJ1-1	TRBV7-2	NA	CASSFATDTQAFF	TGTGCCAGCAGCTTTGCAACGGACACCCAAGCTTTCTTT
NA	TRBJ1-2	TRBV6-2/TRBV6-3	NA	CASSYNRNYGYTF	TGTGCCAGCAGTTACAACAGAAACTATGGCTACACCTTC
NA	TRBJ1-3	TRBV6-5	NA	CASSPINSGNTIYF	TGTGCCAGCAGCCCGATCAACTCTGGAAACACCATATATTTT
NA	TRBJ2-1	TRBV2	NA	CASRRERVGSYNEQFF	TGTGCCAGCAGACGTGAGCGAGTAGGCTCCTACAATGAGCAGTTCTTC
NA	TRBJ2-5	TRBV6-5	NA	CASSYEEAGTQYF	TGTGCCAGCAGTTACGAGGAGGCCGGGACCCAGTACTTC
NA	TRBJ1-5	TRBV19	NA	CASSISPGQRNQPQHF	TGTGCCAGTAGTATATCGCCGGGGCAGCGGAATCAGCCCCAGCATTTT
TRBD1	TRBJ1-2	TRBV7-9	NA	CASSLEGGTGNGYTF	TGTGCCAGCAGCTTAGAGGGAGGGACAGGGAACGGCTACACCTTC
TRBD1	TRBJ1-1	TRBV27	NA	CASSLNWWDRTNTEAFF	TGTGCCAGCAGTTTAAATTGGTGGGACAGGACGAACACTGAAGCTTTCTTT
TRBD1	TRBJ1-1	TRBV19	NA	CASSMPGQSMNTEAFF	TGTGCCAGTAGTATGCCGGGACAGAGCATGAACACTGAAGCTTTCTTT
NA	TRBJ2-1	TRBV2	NA	CASTEGVKQFF	TGTGCCAGCACCGAGGGGGTAAAGCAGTTCTTC
TRBD1	TRBJ1-6	TRBV19	NA	CASSDRGFSPLHF	TGTGCCAGTAGCGACAGGGGTTTTTCACCCCTCCACTTT
TRBD1	TRBJ1-1	TRBV5-8	NA	CASSLEQGGWNTEAFF	TGTGCCAGCAGCTTGGAACAGGGGGGCTGGAACACTGAAGCTTTCTTT
TRBD1	TRBJ2-1	TRBV6-6	NA	CASGQGADEQFF	TGTGCCTCTGGACAGGGGGCGGATGAGCAGTTCTTC
NA	TRBJ2-1	TRBV6-6	NA	CASSPGGRQNNEQFF	TGTGCCAGCAGTCCCGGGGGTCGGCAGAACAATGAGCAGTTCTTC
NA	TRBJ2-2	TRBV11-2	NA	CASSFVRTGELFF	TGTGCCAGCAGCTTCGTCCGGACCGGGGAGCTGTTTTTT
NA	TRBJ1-6	TRBV5-4	few	CASSLGSISPLHF	TGTGCCAGCAGCTTGGGATCTATTTCACCCCTCCACTTT
NA	TRBJ1-2	TRBV4-2	few	CASSQDGFQGSNYGYTF	TGTGCCAGCAGCCAAGATGGGTTCCAGGGTTCTAACTATGGCTACACCTTC
TRBD2	TRBJ2-7	TRBV3-1/TRBV3-2	NA	CASSRQRGDSYEQYF	TGTGCCAGCAGCCGGCAACGGGGGGACTCCTACGAGCAGTACTTC
TRBD1	TRBJ1-1	TRBV5-4	NA	CASRLGQGTEAFF	TGTGCCAGCAGACTCGGACAGGGCACTGAAGCTTTCTTT
NA	TRBJ2-3	TRBV5-1	once	CASSLSWSSGSTDTQYF	TGCGCCAGCAGCTTGTCCTGGAGTAGCGGAAGCACAGATACGCAGTATTTT
NA	TRBJ2-7	TRBV18	NA	CASSLTGGPYEQYF	TGTGCCAGCTCACTGACGGGGGGCCCCTACGAGCAGTACTTC
TRBD1	TRBJ2-7	TRBV24-1	few	CATSDTGQATYEQYF	TGTGCCACCAGTGATACGGGACAGGCTACCTACGAGCAGTACTTC
TRBD1	TRBJ2-1	TRBV11-2	NA	CASSPSPGGYEQFF	TGTGCCAGCAGCCCCTCCCCAGGGGGCTATGAGCAGTTCTTC